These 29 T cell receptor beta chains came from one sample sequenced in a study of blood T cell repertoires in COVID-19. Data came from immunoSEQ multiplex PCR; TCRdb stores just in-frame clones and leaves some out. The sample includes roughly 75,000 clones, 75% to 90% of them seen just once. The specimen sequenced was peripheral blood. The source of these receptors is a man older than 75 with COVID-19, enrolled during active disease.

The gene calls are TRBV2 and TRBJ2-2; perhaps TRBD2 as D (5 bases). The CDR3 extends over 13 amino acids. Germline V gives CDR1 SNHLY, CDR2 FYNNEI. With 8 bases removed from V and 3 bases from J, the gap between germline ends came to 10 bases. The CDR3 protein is CASAGMDTGELFF. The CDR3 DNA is TGTGCCAGCGCCGGGATGGACACCGGGGAGCTGTTTTTT.

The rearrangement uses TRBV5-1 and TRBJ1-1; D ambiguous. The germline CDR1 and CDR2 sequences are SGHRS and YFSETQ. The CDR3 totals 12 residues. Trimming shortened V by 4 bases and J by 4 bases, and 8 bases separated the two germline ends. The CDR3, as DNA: TGCGCCAGCAGCAATTCTTCCACTGAAGCTTTCTTT. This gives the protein CASSNSSTEAFF.

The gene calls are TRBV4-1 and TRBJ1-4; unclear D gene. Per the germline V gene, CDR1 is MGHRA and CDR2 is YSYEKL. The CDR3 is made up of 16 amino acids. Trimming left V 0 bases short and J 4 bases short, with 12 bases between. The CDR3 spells CASSQEWWANNEKLFF. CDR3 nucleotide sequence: TGCGCCAGCAGCCAAGAATGGTGGGCGAATAATGAAAAACTGTTTTTT.

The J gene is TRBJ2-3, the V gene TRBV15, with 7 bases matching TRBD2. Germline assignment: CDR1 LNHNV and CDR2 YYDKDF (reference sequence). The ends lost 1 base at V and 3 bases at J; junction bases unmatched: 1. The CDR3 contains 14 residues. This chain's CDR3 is CATSRVGGTDTQYF. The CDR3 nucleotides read TGTGCCACCAGCAGAGTCGGGGGGACAGATACGCAGTATTTT.

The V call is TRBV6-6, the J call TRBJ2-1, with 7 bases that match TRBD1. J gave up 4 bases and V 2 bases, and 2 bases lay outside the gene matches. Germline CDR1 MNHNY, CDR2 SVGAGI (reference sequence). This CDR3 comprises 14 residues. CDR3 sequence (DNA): TGTGCCAGCAGTTACAGGGACAGATACAATGAGCAGTTCTTC. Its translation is CASSYRDRYNEQFF.

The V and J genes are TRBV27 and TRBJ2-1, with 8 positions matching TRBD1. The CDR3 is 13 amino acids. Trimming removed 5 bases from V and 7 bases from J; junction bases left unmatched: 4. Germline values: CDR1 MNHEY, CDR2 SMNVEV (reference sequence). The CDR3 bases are TGTGCCAGCAGTGCCCGGGACAGGAATGAGCAGTTCTTC. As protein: CASSARDRNEQFF.

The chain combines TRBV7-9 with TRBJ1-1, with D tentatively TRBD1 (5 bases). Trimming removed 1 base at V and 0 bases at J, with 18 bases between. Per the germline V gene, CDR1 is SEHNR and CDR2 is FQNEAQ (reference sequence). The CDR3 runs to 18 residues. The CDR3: CASSLGFGGVGVNTEAFF. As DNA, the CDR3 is TGTGCCAGCAGCTTAGGGTTTGGCGGGGTAGGGGTGAACACTGAAGCTTTCTTT.

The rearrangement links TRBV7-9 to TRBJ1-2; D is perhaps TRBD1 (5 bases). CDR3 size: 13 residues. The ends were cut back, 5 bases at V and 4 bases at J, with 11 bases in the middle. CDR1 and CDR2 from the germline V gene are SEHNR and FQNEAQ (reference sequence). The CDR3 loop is CASSRGEGYGYTF. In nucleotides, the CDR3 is TGTGCCAGCAGCCGGGGGGAAGGCTATGGCTACACCTTC.

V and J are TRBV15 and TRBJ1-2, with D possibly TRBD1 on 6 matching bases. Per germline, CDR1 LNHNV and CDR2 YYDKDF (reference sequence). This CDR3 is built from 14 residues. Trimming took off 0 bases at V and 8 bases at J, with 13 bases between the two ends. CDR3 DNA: TGTGCCACCAGCAGAGATCCGACAGGCGGAGGCTACACCTTC. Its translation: CATSRDPTGGGYTF.

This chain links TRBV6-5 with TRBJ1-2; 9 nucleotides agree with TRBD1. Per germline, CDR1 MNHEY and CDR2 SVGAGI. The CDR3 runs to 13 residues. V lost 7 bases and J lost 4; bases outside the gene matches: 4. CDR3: CASTEDRGYGYTF. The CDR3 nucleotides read TGTGCCAGCACCGAGGACAGGGGCTATGGCTACACCTTC.

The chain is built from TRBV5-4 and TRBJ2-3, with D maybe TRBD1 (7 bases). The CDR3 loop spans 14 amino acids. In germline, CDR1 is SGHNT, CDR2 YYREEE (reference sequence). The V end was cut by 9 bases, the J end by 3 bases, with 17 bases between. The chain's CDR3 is CATSGGGITDTQYF. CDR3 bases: TGTGCCACCTCCGGAGGGGGCATTACAGATACGCAGTATTTT.

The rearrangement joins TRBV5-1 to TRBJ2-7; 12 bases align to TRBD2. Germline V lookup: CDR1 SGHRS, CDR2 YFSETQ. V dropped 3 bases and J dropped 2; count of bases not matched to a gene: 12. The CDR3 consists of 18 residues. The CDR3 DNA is TGCGCCAGCAGCTCTGGACTAGCGGGGTTAGGGGGGACCTACGAGCAGTACTTC. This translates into CASSSGLAGLGGTYEQYF.

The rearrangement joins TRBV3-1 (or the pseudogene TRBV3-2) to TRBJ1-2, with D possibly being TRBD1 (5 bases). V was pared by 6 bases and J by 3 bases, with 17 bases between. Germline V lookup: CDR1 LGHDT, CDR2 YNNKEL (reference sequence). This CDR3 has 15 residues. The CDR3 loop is CASRQPGGDDYGYTF. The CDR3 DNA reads TGTGCCAGCAGACAACCGGGGGGTGATGACTATGGCTACACCTTC.

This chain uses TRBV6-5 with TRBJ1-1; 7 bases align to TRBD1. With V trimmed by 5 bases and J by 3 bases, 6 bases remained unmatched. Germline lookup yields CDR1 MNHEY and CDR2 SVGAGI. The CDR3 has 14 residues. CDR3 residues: CASSPGTDYTEAFF. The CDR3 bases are TGTGCCAGCAGTCCCGGGACAGACTACACTGAAGCTTTCTTT.

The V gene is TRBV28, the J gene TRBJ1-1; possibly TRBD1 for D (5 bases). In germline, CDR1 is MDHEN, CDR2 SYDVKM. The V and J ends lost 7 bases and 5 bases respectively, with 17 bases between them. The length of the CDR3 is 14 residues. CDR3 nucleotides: TGTGCCAGCATCTGGGGGGGAGGTGGGACTGAAGCTTTCTTT. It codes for CASIWGGGGTEAFF. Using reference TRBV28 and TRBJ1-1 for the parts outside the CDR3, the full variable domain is DVKVTQSSRYLVKRTGEKVFLECVQDMDHENMFWYRQDPGLGLRLIYFSYDVKMKEKGDIPEGYSVSREKKERFSLILESASTNQTSMYLCASIWGGGGTEAFFGQGTRLTVV.

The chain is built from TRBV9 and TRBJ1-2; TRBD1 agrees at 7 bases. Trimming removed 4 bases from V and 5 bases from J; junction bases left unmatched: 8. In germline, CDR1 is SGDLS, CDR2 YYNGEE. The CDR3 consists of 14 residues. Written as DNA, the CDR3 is TGTGCCAGCAGCCCTCACACAGGGGAATATGGCTACACCTTC. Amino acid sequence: CASSPHTGEYGYTF.

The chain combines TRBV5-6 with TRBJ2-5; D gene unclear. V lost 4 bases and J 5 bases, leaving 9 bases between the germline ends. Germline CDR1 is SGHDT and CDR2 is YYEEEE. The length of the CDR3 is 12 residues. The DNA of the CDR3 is TGTGCCAGCAGCACTATGAGGGAGACCCAGTACTTC. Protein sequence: CASSTMRETQYF.

The CDR3 DNA reads TGTGCCATCAATCACCGACAGGACACTGAAGCTTTCTTT. Translated, it gives CAINHRQDTEAFF. V usage is TRBV10-3 and J usage is TRBJ1-1; a possible D gene is TRBD1 (6 bases). The CDR3 contains 13 residues. The V gene's germline CDR1 is ENHRY and CDR2 SYGVKD. Trimming shortened V by 7 bases and J by 3 bases, and 12 bases separated the two germline ends.

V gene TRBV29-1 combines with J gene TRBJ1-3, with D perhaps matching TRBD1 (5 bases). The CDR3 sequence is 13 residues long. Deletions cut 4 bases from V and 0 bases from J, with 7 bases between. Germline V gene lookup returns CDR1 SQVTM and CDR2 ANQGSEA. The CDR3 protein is CSVAGISGNTIYF. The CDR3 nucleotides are TGCAGCGTTGCAGGGATCTCTGGAAACACCATATATTTT.

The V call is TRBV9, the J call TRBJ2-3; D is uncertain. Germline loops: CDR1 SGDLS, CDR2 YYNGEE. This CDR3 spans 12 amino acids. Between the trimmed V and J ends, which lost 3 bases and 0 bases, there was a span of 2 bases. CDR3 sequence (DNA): TGTGCCAGCAGCGCTAGCACAGATACGCAGTATTTT. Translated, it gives CASSASTDTQYF.

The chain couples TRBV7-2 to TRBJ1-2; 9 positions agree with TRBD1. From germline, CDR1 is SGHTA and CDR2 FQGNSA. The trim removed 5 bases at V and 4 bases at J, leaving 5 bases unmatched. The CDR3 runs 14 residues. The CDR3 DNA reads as TGTGCCAGCAGCGCCCCGGGACAGGGCTATGGCTACACCTTC. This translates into CASSAPGQGYGYTF.

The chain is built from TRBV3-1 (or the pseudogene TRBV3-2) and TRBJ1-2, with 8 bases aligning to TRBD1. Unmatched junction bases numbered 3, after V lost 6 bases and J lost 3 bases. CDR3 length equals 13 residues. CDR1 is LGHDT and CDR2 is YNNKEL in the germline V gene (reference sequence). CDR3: CASSLDRDYGYTF. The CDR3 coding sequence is TGTGCCAGCAGTTTGGACAGGGACTATGGCTACACCTTC.

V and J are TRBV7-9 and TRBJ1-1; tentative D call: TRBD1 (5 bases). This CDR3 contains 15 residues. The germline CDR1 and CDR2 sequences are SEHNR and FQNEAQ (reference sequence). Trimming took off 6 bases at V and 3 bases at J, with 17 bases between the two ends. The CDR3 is CASSQGGGTDTEAFF. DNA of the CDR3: TGTGCCAGCAGTCAAGGTGGGGGGACGGACACTGAAGCTTTCTTT.

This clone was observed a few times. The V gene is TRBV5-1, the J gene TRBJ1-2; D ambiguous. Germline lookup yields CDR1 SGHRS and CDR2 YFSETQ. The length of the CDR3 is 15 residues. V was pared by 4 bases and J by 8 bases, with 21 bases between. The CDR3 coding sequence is TGCGCCAGCAGCCAGAGCGTAGACGGCGGCGGGGGCTACACCTTC. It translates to CASSQSVDGGGGYTF.

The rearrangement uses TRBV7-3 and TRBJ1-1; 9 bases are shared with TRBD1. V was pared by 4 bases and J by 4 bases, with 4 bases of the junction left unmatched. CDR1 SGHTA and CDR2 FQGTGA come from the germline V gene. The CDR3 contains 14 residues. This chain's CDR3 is CASSSTGGATEAFF. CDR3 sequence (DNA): TGTGCCAGCAGCTCGACAGGGGGTGCCACTGAAGCTTTCTTT.

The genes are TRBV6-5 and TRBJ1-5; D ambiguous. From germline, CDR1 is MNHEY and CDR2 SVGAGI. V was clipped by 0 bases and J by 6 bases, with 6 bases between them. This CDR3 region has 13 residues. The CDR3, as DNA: TGTGCCAGCAGTTACTCCCCCCGTCAGCCCCAGCATTTT. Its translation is CASSYSPRQPQHF.

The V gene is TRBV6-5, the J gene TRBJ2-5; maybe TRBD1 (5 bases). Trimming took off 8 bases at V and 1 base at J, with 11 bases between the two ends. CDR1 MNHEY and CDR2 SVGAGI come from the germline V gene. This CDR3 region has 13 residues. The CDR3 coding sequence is TGTGCCAGCGGTCAACAGGCCCAAGAGACCCAGTACTTC. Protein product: CASGQQAQETQYF.

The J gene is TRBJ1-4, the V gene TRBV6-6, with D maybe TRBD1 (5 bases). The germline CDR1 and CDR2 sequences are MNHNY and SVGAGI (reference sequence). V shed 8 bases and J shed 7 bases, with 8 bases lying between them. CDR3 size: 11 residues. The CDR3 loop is CASWGLEKLFF. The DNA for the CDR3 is TGTGCCAGCTGGGGCCTTGAAAAACTGTTTTTT.

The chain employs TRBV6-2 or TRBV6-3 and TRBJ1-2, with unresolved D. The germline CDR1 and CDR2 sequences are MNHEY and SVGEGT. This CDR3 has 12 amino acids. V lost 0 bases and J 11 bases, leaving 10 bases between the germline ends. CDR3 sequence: CASSYSRASYTF. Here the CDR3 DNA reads TGTGCCAGCAGTTACTCGCGGGCCTCGTACACCTTC.